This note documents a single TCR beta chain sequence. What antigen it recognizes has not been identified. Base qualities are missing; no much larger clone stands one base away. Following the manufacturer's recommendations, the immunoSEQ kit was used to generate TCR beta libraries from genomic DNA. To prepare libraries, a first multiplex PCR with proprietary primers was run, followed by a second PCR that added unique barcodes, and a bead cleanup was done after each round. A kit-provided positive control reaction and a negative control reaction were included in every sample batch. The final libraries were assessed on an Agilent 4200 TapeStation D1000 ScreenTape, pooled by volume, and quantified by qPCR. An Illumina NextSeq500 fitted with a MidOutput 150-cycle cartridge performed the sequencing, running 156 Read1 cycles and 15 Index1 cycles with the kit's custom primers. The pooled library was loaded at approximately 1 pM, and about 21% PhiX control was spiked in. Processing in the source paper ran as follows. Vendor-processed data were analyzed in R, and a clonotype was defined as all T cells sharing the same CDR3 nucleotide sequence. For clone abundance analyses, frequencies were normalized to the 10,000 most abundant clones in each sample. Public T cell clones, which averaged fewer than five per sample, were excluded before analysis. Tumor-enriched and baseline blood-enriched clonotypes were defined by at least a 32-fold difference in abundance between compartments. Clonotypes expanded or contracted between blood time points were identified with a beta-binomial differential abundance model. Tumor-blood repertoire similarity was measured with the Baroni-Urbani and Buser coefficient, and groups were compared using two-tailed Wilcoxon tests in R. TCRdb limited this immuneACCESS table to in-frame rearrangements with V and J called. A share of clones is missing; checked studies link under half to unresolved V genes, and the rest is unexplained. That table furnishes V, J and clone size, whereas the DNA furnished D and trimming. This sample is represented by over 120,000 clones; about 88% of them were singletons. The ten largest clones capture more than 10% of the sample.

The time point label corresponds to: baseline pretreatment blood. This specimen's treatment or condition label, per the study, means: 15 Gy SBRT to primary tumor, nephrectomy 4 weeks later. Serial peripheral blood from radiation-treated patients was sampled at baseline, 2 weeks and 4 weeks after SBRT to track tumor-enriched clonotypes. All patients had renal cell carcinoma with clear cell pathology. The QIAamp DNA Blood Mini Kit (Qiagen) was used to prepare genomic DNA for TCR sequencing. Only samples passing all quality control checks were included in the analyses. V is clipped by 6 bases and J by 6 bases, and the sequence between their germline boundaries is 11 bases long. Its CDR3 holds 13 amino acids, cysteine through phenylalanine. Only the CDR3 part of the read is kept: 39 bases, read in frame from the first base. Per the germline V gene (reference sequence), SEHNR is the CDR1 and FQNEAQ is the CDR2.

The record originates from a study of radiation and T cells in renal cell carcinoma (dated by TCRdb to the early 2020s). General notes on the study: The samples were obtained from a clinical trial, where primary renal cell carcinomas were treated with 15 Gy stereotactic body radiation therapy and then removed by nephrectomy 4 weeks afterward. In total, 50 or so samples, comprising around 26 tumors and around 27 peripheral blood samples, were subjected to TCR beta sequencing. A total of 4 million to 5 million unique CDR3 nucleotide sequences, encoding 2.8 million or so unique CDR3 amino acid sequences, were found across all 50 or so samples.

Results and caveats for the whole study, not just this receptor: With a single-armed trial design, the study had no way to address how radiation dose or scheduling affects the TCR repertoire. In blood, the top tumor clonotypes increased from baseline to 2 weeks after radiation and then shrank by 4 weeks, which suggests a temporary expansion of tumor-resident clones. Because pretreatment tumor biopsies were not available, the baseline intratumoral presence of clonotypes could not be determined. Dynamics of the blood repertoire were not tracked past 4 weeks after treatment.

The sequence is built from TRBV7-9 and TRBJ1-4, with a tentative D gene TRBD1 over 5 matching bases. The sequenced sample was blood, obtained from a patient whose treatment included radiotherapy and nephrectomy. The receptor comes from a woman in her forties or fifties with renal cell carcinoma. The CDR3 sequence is CASRSDSYEKLFF. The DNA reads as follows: TGTGCCAGCAGGTCTGACAGTTATGAAAAACTGTTTTTT.